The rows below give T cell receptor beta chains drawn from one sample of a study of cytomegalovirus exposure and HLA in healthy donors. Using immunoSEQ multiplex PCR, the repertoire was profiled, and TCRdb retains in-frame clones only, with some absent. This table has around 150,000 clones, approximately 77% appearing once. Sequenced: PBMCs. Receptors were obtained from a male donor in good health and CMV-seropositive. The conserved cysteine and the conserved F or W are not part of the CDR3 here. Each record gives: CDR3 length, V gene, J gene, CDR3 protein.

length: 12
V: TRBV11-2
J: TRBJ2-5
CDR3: ASSLVRLEETQY

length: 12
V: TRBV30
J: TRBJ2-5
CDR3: AWSQTGVGETQY

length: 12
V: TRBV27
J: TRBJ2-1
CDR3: ASRRGGGYNEQF

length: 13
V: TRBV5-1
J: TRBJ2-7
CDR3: ASSSSGTGGYEQY

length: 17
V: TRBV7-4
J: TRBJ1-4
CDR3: ASSLKGPWGGTYRGKLF

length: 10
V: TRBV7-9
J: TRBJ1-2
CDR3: ASSLGDRGPT

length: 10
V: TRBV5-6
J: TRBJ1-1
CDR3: ASSLGGYEAF

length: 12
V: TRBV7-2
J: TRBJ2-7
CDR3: ASSHRDNSYEQY

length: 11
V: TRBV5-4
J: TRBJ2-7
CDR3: ASSLADRLEQY

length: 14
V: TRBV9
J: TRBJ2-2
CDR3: ASSVATTGDTGELF

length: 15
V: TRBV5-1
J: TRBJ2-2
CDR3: ASSLDRLGGGTGELF

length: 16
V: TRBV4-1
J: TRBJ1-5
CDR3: ASSQDLRRGPTNQPQH

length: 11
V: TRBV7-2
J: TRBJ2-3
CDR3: ASSRAGADTQY

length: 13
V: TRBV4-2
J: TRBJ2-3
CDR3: ASSQDLAGSDTQY

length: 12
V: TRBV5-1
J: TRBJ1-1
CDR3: ASSSIQGNTEAF

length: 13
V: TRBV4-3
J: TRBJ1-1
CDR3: ASSQEIRGGPEAF

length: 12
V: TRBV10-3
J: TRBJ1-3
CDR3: AISTGDPGNTIY